This passage covers 19 T cell receptor beta chains from one sample sequenced in a study of T cell repertoires in cytomegalovirus infection. TCRdb analysed the reads with MiXCR anew, one entry per CDR3 protein. The sample includes hundreds of thousands of distinct CDR3 sequences, under 40% of them seen just once. Sequenced input: PBMCs. All receptors come from a human donor in good health (CMV status not recorded). Some clones in this sample may be carry-over from other donors' samples.

Ten or more counts support this clonotype. The chain couples TRBV7-2 to TRBJ1-1, with D possibly being TRBD1 (5 bases). The CDR3 is 14 residues long. Trimming left V 5 bases short and J 3 bases short, with 13 bases between. Germline assignment: CDR1 SGHTA and CDR2 FQGNSA. The CDR3 sequence: CASSPSGGDTEAFF. Here the CDR3 DNA reads TGTGCCAGCAGCCCTTCGGGGGGGGACACTGAAGCTTTCTTT.

The V and J genes are TRBV7-9 and TRBJ2-7; D is ambiguous. Trimming took 5 bases from V and 7 from J, leaving 15 bases between them. In germline, CDR1 is SEHNR, CDR2 FQNEAQ (reference sequence). The CDR3 consists of 13 residues. The CDR3 coding sequence is TGTGCCAGCAGCCGACCTGGCCTTCTAGAGCAGTACTTC. It specifies CASSRPGLLEQYF.

This chain connects TRBV28 to TRBJ2-1, with 8 bases fitting TRBD2. The CDR3 length is 13 residues. Looked up from germline, CDR1 is MDHEN and CDR2 is SYDVKM. V shed 10 bases and J 6 bases; nucleotides not matched to a gene: 8. CDR3 region: CATLRREANEQFF. The CDR3 coding sequence is TGTGCCACTCTCCGGCGGGAGGCCAATGAGCAGTTCTTC.

As for this clonotype: This may come from a read error, since a much larger clone is one base off. This chain uses TRBV7-9 with TRBJ2-1; 7 bases agree with TRBD1. V was clipped by 8 bases and J by 4 bases; unmatched bases: 11. The CDR3 consists of 15 residues. Germline CDR1 SEHNR, CDR2 FQNEAQ (reference sequence). The CDR3 nucleotides read TGTGCCAGCTGCTCGACAGGGCCCTCATACAATGAGCAGTTCTTC. Its protein product is CASCSTGPSYNEQFF.

This clonotype has just a few counts. This chain links TRBV7-3 with TRBJ2-7, with 7 nucleotides matching TRBD1. The CDR3 length is 15 residues. Germline lookup yields CDR1 SGHTA and CDR2 FQGTGA. Trimming at V came to 5 bases and at J to 3 bases, leaving 10 bases not matched to a gene. The CDR3, as DNA: TGTGCCAGCAGCCCTCCCGGGACAGCAAGCTACGAGCAGTACTTC. It translates to CASSPPGTASYEQYF.

The table lists this clonotype with a few counts. V and J are TRBV6-2 or TRBV6-3 and TRBJ1-6; the D is unclear. Per the germline V gene, CDR1 is MNHEY and CDR2 is SVGEGT. The CDR3 extends over 14 amino acids. Trimming removed 6 bases at V and 7 bases at J, with 13 bases between. The DNA for the CDR3 is TGTGCCAGCAGCCCCACTCCGGTGAATTCACCCCTCCACTTT. This translates into CASSPTPVNSPLHF.

This clonotype came up many times. The chain is built from TRBV7-8 and TRBJ2-3; no definite D call. Germline V gene lookup returns CDR1 SGHVS and CDR2 FQNEAQ. V lost 5 bases and J lost 5, with 14 bases in between. This CDR3 is 14 amino acids long. CDR3 DNA: TGTGCCAGCAGCCCCCGAAGGGATATAGATACGCAGTATTTT. Its translation is CASSPRRDIDTQYF.

In its sample, this clonotype was seen a few times. This sequence joins TRBV20-1 and TRBJ2-1, with 9 bases that match TRBD2. J lost 8 bases, V lost 0 bases, and 5 bases had no gene match. Germline V lookup: CDR1 DFQATT, CDR2 SNEGSKA (reference sequence). The CDR3 totals 14 residues. The CDR3 DNA follows: TGCAGTGCTAGAGATCCGGGACTAGCCTATGAGCAGTTCTTC. Amino acids: CSARDPGLAYEQFF.

The V gene is TRBV27, the J gene TRBJ2-5; TRBD1 is a possible D gene (6 bases). Trimming cost V 5 bases and J 2 bases, with 12 bases left between them. Germline lookup yields CDR1 MNHEY and CDR2 SMNVEV (reference sequence). The CDR3 has 14 residues. The CDR3 bases are TGTGCCAGCAGTAGTACAGGGCATCAAGAGACCCAGTACTTC. Amino acid sequence: CASSSTGHQETQYF.

This chain uses TRBV27 with TRBJ2-1, with 8 nucleotides matching TRBD2. Germline V lookup: CDR1 MNHEY, CDR2 SMNVEV (reference sequence). V dropped 7 bases and J dropped 9; count of bases not matched to a gene: 14. The CDR3 length is 15 residues. The CDR3 region has the DNA TGTGCCAGCACCCCCCTCCCGGGACTAGATCGTGAGCAGTTCTTC. Translated, it gives CASTPLPGLDREQFF.

Ten or more counts support this clonotype. This chain connects TRBV7-6 to TRBJ1-4; a weak D match, TRBD1 (5 bases). Trimming cost V 4 bases and J 8 bases, with 14 bases left between them. CDR3 length: 14 residues. The germline CDR1 and CDR2 sequences are SGHVS and FNYEAQ. CDR3 amino acids: CASSSRQIGEKLFF. In DNA, the CDR3 is TGTGCCAGCAGCTCCCGACAGATAGGGGAAAAACTGTTTTTT.

This clonotype was observed a few times. The genes are TRBV25-1 and TRBJ2-1; D may be TRBD2 (6 bases). Trimming removed 3 bases at V and 8 bases at J, with 20 bases between. The CDR3 consists of 16 residues. CDR1 and CDR2 from the germline V gene are MGHDK and SYGVNS. CDR3 DNA sequence: TGTGCCAGCAGTGATCCCCCGGGCCTAGCGCCGTATGAGCAGTTCTTC. Residues: CASSDPPGLAPYEQFF.

The chain employs TRBV13 and TRBJ2-1; TRBD2 matches at 8 bases. J lost 4 bases, V lost 2 bases, and 7 bases had no gene match. The length of the CDR3 is 16 residues. CDR1 is PRHDT, CDR2 FYEKMQ, per germline (reference sequence). The CDR3 reads CASSLLTGGPYNEQFF. The CDR3 coding sequence is TGTGCCAGCAGCTTATTAACGGGAGGGCCTTACAATGAGCAGTTCTTC.

About this clonotype: A much larger clonotype is one base distant, so this may be a read error. This CDR3 is missing its conserved last phenylalanine or tryptophan, likely due to a read error. The chain couples TRBV12-3 or TRBV12-4 to TRBJ1-3, with D hard to call. The CDR3 extends over 19 amino acids. CDR3 nucleotides: TGTGCCAGCAGCTTAGCGCACCAAAAAAACCCCAAGGGCTCAGCCACCATATATTTG. Protein sequence: CASSLAHQKNPKGSATIYL.

This clonotype was seen ten or more times. V is TRBV6-1 and J is TRBJ1-2; D ambiguous. The CDR3 spans 16 residues. Per the germline V gene, CDR1 is MNHNS and CDR2 is SASEGT. V was shortened by 6 bases and J by 6 bases, with 23 bases between the two germline ends. The CDR3 nucleotides read TGTGCCAGCAGACAACTGACATCGAGCGCTTCGAATGGCTACACCTTC. Protein sequence: CASRQLTSSASNGYTF.

This clonotype was found a few times. This sequence joins TRBV20-1 and TRBJ1-2; D might be TRBD1 (5 bases). This CDR3 region has 13 residues. The V and J ends lost 0 bases and 4 bases respectively, with 9 bases between them. Germline V gene data show CDR1 as DFQATT and CDR2 as SNEGSKA (reference sequence). As DNA, the CDR3 is TGCAGTGCTAGAGATGACAGCTTCTATGGCTACACCTTC. It yields the protein CSARDDSFYGYTF.

This chain links TRBV19 with TRBJ2-3, with D tentatively TRBD2 (6 bases). The CDR3 extends over 12 amino acids. Germline CDR1 is LNHDA and CDR2 is SQIVND (reference sequence). Trimming took 10 bases from V and 0 from J, leaving 8 bases between them. CDR3 sequence: CANSGSTDTQYF. CDR3 sequence (DNA): TGTGCCAACAGCGGGAGCACAGATACGCAGTATTTT.

This clonotype turned up a few times. The chain joins TRBV28 to TRBJ1-5; maybe TRBD1 (5 bases). The CDR3 has 15 amino acids. The germline V gene encodes CDR1 MDHEN and CDR2 SYDVKM. The V end was cut by 6 bases, the J end by 3 bases, with 15 bases between. CDR3 in DNA: TGTGCCAGCAGCCCTAGTTCAGGGACCAATCAGCCCCAGCATTTT. Its protein product is CASSPSSGTNQPQHF.

The rearrangement links TRBV7-8 to TRBJ1-2; 8 bases fit TRBD1. In germline, CDR1 is SGHVS, CDR2 FQNEAQ. The trim removed 4 bases at V and 3 bases at J, leaving 7 bases unmatched. The CDR3 has 15 residues. The CDR3 nucleotides read TGTGCCAGCAGCTCACCCCAGGGGGCCGACTATGGCTACACCTTC. Its protein is CASSSPQGADYGYTF.